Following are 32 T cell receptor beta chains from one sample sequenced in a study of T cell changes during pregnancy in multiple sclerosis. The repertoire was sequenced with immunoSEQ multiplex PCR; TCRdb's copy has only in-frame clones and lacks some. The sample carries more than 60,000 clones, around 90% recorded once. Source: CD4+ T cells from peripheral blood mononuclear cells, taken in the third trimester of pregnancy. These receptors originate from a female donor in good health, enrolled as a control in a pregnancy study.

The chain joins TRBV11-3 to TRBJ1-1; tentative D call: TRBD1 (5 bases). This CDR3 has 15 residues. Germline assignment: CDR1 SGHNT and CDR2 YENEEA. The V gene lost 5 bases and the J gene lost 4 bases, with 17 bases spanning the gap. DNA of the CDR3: TGTGCCAGCAGCCCCGAAGGGGCGCGGGGCACTGAAGCTTTCTTT. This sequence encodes CASSPEGARGTEAFF.

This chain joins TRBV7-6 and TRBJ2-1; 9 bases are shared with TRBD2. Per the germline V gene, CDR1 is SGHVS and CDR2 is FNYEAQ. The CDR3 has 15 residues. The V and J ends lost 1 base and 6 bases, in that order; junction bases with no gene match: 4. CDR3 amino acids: CASSLGLAGRNEQFF. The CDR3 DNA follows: TGTGCCAGCAGCTTAGGCCTAGCGGGGCGCAATGAGCAGTTCTTC.

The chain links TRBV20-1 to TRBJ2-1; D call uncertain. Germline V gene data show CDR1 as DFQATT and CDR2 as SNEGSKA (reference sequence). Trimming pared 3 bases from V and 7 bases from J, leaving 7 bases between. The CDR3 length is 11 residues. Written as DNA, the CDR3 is TGCAGTGCTAGCGTTGTGAATGAGCAGTTCTTC. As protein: CSASVVNEQFF.

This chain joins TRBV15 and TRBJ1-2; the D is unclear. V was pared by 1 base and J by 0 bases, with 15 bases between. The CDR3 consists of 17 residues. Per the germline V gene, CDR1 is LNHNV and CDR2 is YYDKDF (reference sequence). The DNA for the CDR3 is TGTGCCACCAGCAGAGGGAGAAGCGTCATAACTAACTATGGCTACACCTTC. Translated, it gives CATSRGRSVITNYGYTF. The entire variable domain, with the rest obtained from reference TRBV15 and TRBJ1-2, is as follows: DAMVIQNPRYQVTQFGKPVTLSCSQTLNHNVMYWYQQKSSQAPKLLFHYYDKDFNNEADTPDNFQSRRPNTSFCFLDIRSPGLGDTAMYLCATSRGRSVITNYGYTFGSGTRLTVV.

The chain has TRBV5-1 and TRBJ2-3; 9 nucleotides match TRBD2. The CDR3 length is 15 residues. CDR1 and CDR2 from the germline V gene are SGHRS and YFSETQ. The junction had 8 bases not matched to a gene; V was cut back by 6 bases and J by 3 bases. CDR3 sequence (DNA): TGCGCCAGCAAAGCAGCGGGGGGCGGAACAGATACGCAGTATTTT. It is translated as CASKAAGGGTDTQYF.

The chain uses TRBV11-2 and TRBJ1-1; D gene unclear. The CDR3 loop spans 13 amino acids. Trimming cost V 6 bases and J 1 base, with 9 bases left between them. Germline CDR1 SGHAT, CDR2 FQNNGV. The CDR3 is CASRPDWNTEAFF. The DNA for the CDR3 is TGTGCCAGCAGACCCGACTGGAACACTGAAGCTTTCTTT.

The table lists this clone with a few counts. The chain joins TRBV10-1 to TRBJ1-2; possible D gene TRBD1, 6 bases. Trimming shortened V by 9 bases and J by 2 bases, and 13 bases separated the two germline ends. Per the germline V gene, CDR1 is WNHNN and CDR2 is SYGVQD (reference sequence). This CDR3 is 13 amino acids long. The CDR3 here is CASSQGRNYGYTF. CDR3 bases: TGCGCCAGTTCACAGGGTAGGAACTATGGCTACACCTTC.

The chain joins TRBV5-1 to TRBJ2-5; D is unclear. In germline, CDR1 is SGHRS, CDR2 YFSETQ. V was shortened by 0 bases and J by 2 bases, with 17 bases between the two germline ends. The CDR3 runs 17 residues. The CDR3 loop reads CASSLDGGPPAQETQYF. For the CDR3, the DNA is TGCGCCAGCAGCTTGGATGGCGGCCCTCCCGCACAAGAGACCCAGTACTTC.

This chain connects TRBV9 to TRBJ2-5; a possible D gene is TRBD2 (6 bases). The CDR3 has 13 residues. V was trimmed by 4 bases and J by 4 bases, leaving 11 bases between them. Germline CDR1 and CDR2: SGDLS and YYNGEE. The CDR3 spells CASSPVGGETQYF. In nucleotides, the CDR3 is TGTGCCAGCAGCCCCGTGGGGGGAGAGACCCAGTACTTC.

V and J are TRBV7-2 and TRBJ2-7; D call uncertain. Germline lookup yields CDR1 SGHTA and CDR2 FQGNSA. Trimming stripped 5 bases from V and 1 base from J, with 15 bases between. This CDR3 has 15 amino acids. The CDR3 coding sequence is TGTGCCAGCAGCCCACCAAGCCTCTCTTCCTACGAGCAGTACTTC. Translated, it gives CASSPPSLSSYEQYF.

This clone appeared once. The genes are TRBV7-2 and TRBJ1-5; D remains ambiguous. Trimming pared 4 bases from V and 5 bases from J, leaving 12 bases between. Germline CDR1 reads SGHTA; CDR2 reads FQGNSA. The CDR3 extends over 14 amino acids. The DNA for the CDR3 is TGTGCCAGCAGCTCCCGCTCTCAGGATCAGCCCCAGCATTTT. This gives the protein CASSSRSQDQPQHF. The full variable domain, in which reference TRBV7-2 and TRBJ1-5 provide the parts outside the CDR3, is GAGVSQSPSNKVTEKGKDVELRCDPISGHTALYWYRQSLGQGLEFLIYFQGNSAPDKSGLPSDRFSAERTGGSVSTLTIQRTQQEDSAVYLCASSSRSQDQPQHFGDGTRLSIL.

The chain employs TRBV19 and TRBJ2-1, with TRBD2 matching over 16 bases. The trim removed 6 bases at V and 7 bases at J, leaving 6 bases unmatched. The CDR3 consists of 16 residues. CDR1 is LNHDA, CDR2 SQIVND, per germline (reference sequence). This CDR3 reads CASRPGLAGGPNEQFF. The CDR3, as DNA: TGTGCCAGTAGACCGGGACTAGCGGGGGGGCCGAATGAGCAGTTCTTC.

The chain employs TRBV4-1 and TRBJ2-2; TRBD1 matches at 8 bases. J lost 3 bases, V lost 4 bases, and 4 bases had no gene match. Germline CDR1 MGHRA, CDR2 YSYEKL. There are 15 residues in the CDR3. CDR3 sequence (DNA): TGCGCCAGCAGCCTGCAGGGGGCGCACACCGGGGAGCTGTTTTTT. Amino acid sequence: CASSLQGAHTGELFF.

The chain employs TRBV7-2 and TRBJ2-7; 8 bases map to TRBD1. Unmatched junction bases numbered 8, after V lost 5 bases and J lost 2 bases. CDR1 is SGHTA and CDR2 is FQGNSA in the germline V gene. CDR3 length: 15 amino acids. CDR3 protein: CASSPDGTGPYEQYF. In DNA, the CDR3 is TGTGCCAGCAGCCCGGACGGGACAGGACCCTACGAGCAGTACTTC.

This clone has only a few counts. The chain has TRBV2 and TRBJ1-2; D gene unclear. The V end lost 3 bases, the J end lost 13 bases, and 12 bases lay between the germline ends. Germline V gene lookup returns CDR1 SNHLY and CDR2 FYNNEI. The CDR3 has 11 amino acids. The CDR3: CASSEEQKCTF. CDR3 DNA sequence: TGTGCCAGCAGTGAGGAACAGAAGTGCACCTTC.

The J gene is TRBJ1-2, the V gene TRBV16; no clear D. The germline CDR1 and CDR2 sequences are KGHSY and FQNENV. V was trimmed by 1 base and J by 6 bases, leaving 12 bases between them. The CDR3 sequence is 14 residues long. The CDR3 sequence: CASSQWSLSDGYTF. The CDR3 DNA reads TGTGCCAGCAGCCAATGGTCCCTTTCGGATGGCTACACCTTC.

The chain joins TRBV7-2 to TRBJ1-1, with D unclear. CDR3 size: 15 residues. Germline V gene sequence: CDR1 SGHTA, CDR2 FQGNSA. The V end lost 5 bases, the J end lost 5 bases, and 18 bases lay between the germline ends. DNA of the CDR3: TGTGCCAGCAGCCCCCCGGGTTCGGGAGCTACTGAAGCTTTCTTT. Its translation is CASSPPGSGATEAFF.

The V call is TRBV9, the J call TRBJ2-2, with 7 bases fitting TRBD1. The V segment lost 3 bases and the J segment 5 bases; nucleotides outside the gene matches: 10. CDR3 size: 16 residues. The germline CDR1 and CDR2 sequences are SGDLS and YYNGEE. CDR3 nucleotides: TGTGCCAGCAGCGAAGGAGGACAGGTGGGGACCGGGGAGCTGTTTTTT. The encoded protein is CASSEGGQVGTGELFF.

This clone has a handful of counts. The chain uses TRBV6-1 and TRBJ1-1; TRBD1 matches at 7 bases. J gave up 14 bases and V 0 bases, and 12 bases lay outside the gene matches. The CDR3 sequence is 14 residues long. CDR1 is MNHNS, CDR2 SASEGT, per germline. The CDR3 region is CASSEAARRDSPFF. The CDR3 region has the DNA TGTGCCAGCAGTGAAGCTGCGAGACGGGACAGTCCGTTCTTT.

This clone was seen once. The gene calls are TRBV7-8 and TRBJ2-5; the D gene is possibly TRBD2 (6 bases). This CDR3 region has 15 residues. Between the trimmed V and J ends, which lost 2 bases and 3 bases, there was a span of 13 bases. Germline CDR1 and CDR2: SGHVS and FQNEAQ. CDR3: CASSLFWSGEETQYF. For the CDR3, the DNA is TGTGCCAGCAGCTTATTTTGGTCGGGGGAAGAGACCCAGTACTTC.

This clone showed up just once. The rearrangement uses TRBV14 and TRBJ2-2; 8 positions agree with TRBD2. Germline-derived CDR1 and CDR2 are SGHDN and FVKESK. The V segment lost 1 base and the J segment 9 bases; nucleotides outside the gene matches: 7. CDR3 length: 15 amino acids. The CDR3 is CASSQGKRGRWELFF. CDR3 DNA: TGTGCCAGCAGCCAAGGTAAGCGGGGGCGCTGGGAGCTGTTTTTT.

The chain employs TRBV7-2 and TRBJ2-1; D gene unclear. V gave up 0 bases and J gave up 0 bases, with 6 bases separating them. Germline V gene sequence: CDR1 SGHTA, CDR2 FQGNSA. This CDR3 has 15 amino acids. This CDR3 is CASSLAPGSYNEQFF. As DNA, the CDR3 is TGTGCCAGCAGCTTAGCACCAGGCTCCTACAATGAGCAGTTCTTC.

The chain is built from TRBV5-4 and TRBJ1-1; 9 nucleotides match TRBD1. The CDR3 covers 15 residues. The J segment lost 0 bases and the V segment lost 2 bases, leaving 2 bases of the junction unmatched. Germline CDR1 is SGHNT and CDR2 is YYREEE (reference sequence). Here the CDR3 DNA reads TGTGCCAGCAGCTTTAGGACAGGGGTGAACACTGAAGCTTTCTTT. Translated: CASSFRTGVNTEAFF.

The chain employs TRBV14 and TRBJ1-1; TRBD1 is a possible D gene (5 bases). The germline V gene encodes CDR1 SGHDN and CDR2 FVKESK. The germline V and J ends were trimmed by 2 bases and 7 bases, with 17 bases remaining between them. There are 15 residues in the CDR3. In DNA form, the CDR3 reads TGTGCCAGCAGCCAAAAATGGGCCGTACAGGATGAAGCTTTCTTT. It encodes CASSQKWAVQDEAFF. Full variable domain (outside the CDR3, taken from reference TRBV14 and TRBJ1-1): EAGVTQFPSHSVIEKGQTVTLRCDPISGHDNLYWYRRVMGKEIKFLLHFVKESKQDESGMPNNRFLAERTGGTYSTLKVQPAELEDSGVYFCASSQKWAVQDEAFFGQGTRLTVV.

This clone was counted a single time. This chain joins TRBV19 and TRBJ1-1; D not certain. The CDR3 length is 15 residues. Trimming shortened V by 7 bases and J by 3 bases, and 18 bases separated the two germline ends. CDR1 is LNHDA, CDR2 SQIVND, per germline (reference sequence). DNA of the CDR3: TGTGCCAGTAATACCCTACAAACCGGGGACACTGAAGCTTTCTTT. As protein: CASNTLQTGDTEAFF. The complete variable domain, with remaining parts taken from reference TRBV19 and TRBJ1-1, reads DGGITQSPKYLFRKEGQNVTLSCEQNLNHDAMYWYRQDPGQGLRLIYYSQIVNDFQKGDIAEGYSVSREKKESFPLTVTSAQKNPTAFYLCASNTLQTGDTEAFFGQGTRLTVV.

CDR3 amino acids: CAWRRAGPYSPLHF. CDR3 sequence (DNA): TGTGCCTGGAGGCGGGCCGGCCCATATTCACCCCTCCACTTT. The V gene is TRBV30, the J gene TRBJ1-6; no reliable D call. There are 14 residues in the CDR3. Germline CDR1 is GTSNPN and CDR2 is SVGIG (reference sequence). Trimming removed 3 bases at V and 8 bases at J, with 14 bases between. The full variable domain, completed using reference TRBV30 and TRBJ1-6, is SQTIHQWPATLVQPVGSPLSLECTVEGTSNPNLYWYRQAAGRGLQLLFYSVGIGQISSEVPQNLSASRPQDRQFILSSKKLLLSDSGFYLCAWRRAGPYSPLHFGNGTRLTVT.

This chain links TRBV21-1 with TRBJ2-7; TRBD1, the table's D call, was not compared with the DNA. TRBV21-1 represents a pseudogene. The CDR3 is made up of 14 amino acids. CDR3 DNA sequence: TGTGCCAGCGGCGTCAGGGGGCCGACCTACGAGCAGTACTTC. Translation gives CASGVRGPTYEQYF.

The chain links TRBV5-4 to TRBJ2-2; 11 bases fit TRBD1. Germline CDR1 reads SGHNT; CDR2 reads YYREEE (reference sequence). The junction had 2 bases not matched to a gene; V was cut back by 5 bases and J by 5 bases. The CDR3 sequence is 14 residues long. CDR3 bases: TGTGCCAGCAGTAGGGACAGGGGGACCGGGGAGCTGTTTTTT. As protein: CASSRDRGTGELFF.

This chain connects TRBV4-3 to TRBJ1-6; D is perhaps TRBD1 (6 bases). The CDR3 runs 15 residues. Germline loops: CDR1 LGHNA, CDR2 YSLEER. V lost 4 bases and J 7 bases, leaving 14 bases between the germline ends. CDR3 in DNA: TGCGCCAGCAGCCCGCGAGGGGGTGTGAATTCACCCCTCCACTTT. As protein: CASSPRGGVNSPLHF.

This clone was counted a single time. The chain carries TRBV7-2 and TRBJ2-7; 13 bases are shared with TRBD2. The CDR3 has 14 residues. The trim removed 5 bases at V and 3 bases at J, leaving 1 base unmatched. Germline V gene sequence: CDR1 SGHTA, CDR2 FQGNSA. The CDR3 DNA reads TGTGCCAGCAGCCGGACTAGCGGGGGCTACGAGCAGTACTTC. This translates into CASSRTSGGYEQYF.

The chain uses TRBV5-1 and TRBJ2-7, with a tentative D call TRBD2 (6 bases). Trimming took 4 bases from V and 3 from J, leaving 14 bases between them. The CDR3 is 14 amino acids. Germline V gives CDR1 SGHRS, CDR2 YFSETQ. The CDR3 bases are TGCGCCAGCAGCCCCGGGACTGGTGACTACGAGCAGTACTTC. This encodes CASSPGTGDYEQYF.

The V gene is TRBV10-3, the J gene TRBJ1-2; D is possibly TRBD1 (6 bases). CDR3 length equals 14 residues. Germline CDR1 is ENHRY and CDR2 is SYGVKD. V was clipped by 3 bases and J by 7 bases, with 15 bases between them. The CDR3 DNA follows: TGTGCCATCAGTGAATCCACAGGGAATACTGGCTACACCTTC. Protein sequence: CAISESTGNTGYTF.